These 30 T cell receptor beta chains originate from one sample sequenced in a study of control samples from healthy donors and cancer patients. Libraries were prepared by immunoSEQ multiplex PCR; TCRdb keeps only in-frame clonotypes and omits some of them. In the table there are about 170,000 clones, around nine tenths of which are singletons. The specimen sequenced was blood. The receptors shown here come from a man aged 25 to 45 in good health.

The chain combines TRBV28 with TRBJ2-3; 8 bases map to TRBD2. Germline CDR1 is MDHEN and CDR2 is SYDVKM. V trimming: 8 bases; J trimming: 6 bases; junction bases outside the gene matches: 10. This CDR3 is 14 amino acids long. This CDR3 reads CASGSGIAGDTQYF. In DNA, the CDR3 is TGTGCCAGCGGTAGCGGGATTGCGGGTGATACGCAGTATTTT.

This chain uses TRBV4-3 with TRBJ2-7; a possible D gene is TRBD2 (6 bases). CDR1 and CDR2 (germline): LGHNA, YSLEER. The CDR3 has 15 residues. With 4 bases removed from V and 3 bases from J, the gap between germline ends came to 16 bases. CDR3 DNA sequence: TGCGCCAGCAGCCGGGGGGACGGGCAAAACTACGAGCAGTACTTC. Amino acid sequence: CASSRGDGQNYEQYF.

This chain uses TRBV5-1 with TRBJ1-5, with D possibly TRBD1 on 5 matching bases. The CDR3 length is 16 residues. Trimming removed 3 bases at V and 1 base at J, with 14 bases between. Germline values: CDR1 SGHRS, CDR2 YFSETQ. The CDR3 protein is CASSSGREVSNQPQHF. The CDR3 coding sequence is TGCGCCAGCAGCTCGGGCAGGGAAGTCAGCAATCAGCCCCAGCATTTT. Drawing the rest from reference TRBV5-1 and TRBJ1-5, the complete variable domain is KAGVTQTPRYLIKTRGQQVTLSCSPISGHRSVSWYQQTPGQGLQFLFEYFSETQRNKGNFPGRFSGRQFSNSRSEMNVSTLELGDSALYLCASSSGREVSNQPQHFGDGTRLSIL.

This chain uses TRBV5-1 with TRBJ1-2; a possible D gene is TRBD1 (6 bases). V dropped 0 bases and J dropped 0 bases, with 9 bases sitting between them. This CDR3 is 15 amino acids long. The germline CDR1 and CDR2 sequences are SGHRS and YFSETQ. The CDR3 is CASSLGDIANYGYTF. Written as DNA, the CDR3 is TGCGCCAGCAGCTTGGGGGACATCGCTAACTATGGCTACACCTTC. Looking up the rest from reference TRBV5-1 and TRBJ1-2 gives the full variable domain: KAGVTQTPRYLIKTRGQQVTLSCSPISGHRSVSWYQQTPGQGLQFLFEYFSETQRNKGNFPGRFSGRQFSNSRSEMNVSTLELGDSALYLCASSLGDIANYGYTFGSGTRLTVV.

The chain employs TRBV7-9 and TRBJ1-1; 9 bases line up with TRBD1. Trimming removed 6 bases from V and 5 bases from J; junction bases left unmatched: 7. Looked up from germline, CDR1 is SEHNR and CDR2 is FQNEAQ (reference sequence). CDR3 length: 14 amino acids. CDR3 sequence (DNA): TGTGCCAGCAGAGGACAGGGGATGGTGACTGAAGCTTTCTTT. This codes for CASRGQGMVTEAFF.

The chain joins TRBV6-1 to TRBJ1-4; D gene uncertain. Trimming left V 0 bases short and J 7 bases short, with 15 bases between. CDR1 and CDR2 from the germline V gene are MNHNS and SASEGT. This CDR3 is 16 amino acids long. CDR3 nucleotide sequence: TGTGCCAGCAGTGAAGCGGCCTCGGGAGGGCGTGAAAAACTGTTTTTT. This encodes CASSEAASGGREKLFF.

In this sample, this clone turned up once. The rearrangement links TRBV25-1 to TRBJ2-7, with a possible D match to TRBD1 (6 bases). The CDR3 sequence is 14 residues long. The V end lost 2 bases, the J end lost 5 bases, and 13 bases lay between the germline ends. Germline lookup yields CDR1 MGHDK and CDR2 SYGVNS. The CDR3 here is CASSEKQGRNEQYF. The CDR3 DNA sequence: TGTGCCAGCAGTGAAAAACAGGGCAGGAACGAGCAGTACTTC.

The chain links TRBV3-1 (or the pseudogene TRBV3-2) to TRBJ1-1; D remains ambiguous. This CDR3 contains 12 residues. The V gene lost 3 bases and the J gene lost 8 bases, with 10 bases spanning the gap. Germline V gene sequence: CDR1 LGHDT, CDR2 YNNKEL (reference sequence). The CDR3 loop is CASSHQREEAFF. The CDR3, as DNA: TGTGCCAGCAGCCACCAAAGAGAGGAAGCTTTCTTT.

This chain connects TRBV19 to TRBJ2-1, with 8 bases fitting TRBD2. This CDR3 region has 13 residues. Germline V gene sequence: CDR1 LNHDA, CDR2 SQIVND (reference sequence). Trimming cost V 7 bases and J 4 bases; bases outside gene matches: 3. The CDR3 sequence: CASNAGGYNEQFF. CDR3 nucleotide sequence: TGTGCCAGTAATGCGGGAGGATACAATGAGCAGTTCTTC.

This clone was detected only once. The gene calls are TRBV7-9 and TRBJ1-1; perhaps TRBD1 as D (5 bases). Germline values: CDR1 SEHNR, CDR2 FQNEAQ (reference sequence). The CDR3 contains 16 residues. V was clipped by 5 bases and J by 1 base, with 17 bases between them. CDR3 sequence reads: CASSLGLGTPNTEAFF. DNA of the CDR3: TGTGCCAGCAGCCTTGGGCTCGGGACCCCGAACACTGAAGCTTTCTTT.

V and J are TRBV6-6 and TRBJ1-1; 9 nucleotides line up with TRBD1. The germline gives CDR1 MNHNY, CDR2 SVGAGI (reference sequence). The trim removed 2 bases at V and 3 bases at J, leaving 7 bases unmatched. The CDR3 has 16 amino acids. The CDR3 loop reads CASSYLPGQGHTEAFF. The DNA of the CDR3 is TGTGCCAGCAGTTACCTACCGGGACAGGGCCACACTGAAGCTTTCTTT.

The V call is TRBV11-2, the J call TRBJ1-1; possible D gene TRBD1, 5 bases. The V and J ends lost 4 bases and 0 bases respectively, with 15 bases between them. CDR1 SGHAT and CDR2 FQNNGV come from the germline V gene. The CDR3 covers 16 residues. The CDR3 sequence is CASSSWGGEVNTEAFF. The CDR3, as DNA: TGTGCCAGCAGCTCCTGGGGGGGGGAGGTGAACACTGAAGCTTTCTTT.

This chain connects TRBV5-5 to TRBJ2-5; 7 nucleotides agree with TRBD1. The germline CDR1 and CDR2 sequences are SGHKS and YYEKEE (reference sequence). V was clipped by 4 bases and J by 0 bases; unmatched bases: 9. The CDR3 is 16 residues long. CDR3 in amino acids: CASSTVVGTDQETQYF. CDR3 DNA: TGTGCCAGCAGCACTGTTGTCGGGACAGACCAAGAGACCCAGTACTTC.

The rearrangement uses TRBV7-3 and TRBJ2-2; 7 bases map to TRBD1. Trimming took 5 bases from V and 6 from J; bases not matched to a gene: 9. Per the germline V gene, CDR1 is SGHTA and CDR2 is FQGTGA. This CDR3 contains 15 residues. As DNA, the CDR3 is TGTGCCAGCAGCACCTCGACAGGGCCGGCCGGGGAGCTGTTTTTT. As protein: CASSTSTGPAGELFF.

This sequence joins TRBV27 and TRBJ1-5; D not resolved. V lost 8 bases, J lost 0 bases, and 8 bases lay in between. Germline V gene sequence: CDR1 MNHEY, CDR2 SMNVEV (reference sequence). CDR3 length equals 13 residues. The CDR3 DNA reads TGTGCCAGCGCGGGTTATAGCAATCAGCCCCAGCATTTT. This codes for CASAGYSNQPQHF.

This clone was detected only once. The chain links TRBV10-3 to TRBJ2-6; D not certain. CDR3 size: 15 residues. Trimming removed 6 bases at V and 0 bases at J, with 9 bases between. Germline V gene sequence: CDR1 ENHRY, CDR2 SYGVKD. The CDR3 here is CAISGDISGANVLTF. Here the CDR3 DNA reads TGTGCCATCAGCGGAGACATCTCTGGGGCCAACGTCCTGACTTTC.

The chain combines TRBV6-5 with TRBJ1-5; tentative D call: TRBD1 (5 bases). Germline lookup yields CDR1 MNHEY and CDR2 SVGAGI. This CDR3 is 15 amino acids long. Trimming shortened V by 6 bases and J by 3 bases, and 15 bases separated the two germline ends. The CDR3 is CASRGGLANNQPQHF. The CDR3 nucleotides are TGTGCCAGCAGGGGGGGATTAGCGAACAATCAGCCCCAGCATTTT.

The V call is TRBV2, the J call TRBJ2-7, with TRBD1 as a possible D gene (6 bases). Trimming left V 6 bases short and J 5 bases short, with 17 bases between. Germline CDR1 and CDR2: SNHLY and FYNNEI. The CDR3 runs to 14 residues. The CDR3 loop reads CASSEITGTDEQYF. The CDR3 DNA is TGTGCCAGCAGCGAAATTACAGGGACGGACGAGCAGTACTTC.

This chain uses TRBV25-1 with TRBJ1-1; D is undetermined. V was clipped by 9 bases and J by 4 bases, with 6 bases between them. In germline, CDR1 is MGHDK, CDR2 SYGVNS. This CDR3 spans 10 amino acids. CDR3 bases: TGTGCCAGTTTAGGCACTGAAGCTTTCTTT. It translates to CASLGTEAFF.

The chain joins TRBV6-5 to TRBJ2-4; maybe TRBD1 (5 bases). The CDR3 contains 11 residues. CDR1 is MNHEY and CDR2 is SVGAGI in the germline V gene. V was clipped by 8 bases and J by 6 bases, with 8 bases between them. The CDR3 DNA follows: TGTGCCAGCTGGCAGGGAAACATTCAGTACTTC. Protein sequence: CASWQGNIQYF.

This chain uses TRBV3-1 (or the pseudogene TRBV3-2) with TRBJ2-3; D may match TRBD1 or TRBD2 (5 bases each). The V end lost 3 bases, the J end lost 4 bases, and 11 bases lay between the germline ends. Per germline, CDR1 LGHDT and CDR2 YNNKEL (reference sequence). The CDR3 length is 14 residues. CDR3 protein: CASSQTGTADTQYF. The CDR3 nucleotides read TGTGCCAGCAGCCAGACGGGGACGGCAGATACGCAGTATTTT.

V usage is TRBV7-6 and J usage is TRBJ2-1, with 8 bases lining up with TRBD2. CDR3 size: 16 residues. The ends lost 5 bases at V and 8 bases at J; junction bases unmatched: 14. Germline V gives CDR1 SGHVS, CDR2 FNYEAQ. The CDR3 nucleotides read TGTGCCAGCAGCCTCCTTATAGCGGGAATGGCTGATGAGCAGTTCTTC. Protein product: CASSLLIAGMADEQFF.

CDR3 sequence: CASSDSGRPQAFF. Written as DNA, the CDR3 is TGTGCCAGCAGTGACTCCGGGCGTCCCCAAGCTTTCTTT. V and J are TRBV9 and TRBJ1-1; no clear D gene. This CDR3 region has 13 residues. V was cut by 5 bases and J by 9 bases, with 17 bases left in between. Germline CDR1 SGDLS, CDR2 YYNGEE.

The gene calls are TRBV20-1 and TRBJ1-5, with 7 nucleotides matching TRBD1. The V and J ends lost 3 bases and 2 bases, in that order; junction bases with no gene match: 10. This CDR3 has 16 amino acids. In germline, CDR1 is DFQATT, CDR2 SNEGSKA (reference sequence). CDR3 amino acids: CSASARGSFGNQPQHF. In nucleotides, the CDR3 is TGCAGTGCTAGTGCCAGGGGGTCGTTTGGCAATCAGCCCCAGCATTTT.

CDR3 in DNA: TGTGCCAGCAGTTTAAGCCCGGGACTCCAAGGCAACGAGCAGTACTTC. Amino acid sequence: CASSLSPGLQGNEQYF. The chain joins TRBV9 to TRBJ2-7; tentative D call: TRBD2 (6 bases). This CDR3 has 16 amino acids. V shed 5 bases and J shed 5 bases, with 23 bases lying between them. Germline V gene sequence: CDR1 SGDLS, CDR2 YYNGEE.

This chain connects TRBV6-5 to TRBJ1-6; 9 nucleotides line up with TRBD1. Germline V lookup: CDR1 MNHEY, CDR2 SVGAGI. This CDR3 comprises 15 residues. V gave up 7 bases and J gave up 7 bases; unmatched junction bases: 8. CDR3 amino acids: CASTASGQGNSPLHF. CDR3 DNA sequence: TGTGCCAGCACAGCGTCGGGACAGGGAAATTCACCCCTCCACTTT.

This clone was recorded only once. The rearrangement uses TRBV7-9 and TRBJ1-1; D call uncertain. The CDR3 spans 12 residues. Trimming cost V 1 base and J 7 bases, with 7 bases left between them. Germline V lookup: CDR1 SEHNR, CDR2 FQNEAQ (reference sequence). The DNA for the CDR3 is TGTGCCAGCAGCTTAGTGGTCGTTGAAGCTTTCTTT. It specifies CASSLVVVEAFF.

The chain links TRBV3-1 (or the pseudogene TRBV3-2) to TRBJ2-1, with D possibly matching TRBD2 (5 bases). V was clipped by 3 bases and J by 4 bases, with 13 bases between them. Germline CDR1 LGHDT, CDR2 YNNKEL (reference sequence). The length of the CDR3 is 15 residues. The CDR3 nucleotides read TGTGCCAGCAGCCAGGGGATGGAGGATTACAATGAGCAGTTCTTC. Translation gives CASSQGMEDYNEQFF.

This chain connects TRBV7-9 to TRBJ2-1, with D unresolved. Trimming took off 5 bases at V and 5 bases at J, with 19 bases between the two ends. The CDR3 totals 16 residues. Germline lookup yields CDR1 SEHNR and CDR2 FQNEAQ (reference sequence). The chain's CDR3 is CASSVDLSSRNNEQFF. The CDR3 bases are TGTGCCAGCAGCGTAGACCTTTCCTCCAGAAACAATGAGCAGTTCTTC.

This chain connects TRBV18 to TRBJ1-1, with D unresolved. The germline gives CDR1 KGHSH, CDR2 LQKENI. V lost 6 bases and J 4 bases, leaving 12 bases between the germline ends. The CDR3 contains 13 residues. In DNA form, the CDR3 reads TGTGCCAGCTCTTCCGGTCGAAGCACTGAAGCTTTCTTT. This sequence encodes CASSSGRSTEAFF. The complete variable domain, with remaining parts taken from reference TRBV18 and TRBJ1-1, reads NAGVMQNPRHLVRRRGQEARLRCSPMKGHSHVYWYRQLPEEGLKFMVYLQKENIIDESGMPKERFSAEFPKEGPSILRIQQVVRGDSAAYFCASSSGRSTEAFFGQGTRLTVV.